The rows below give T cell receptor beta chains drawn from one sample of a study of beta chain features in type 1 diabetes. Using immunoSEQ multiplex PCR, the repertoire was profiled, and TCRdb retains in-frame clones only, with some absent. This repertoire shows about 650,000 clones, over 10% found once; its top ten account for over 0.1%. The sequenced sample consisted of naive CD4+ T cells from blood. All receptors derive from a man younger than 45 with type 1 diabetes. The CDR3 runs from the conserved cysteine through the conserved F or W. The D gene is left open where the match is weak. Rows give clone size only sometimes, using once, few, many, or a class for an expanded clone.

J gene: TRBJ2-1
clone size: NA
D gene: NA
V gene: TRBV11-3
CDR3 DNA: TGTGCCAGCAGCTTTGTGGGGCGGACCCCCTCCTACAATGAGCAGTTCTTC
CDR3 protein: CASSFVGRTPSYNEQFF

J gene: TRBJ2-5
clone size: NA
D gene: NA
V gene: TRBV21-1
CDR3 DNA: TGTGCCAGCAGCCAACGGGGGAGTGGAGAGACCCAGTACTTC
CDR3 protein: CASSQRGSGETQYF

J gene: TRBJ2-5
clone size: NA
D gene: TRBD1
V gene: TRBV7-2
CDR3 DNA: TGTGCCAGCAGCTTTGATCCGAGACAGGGGATTGGGGAGACCCAGTACTTC
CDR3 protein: CASSFDPRQGIGETQYF

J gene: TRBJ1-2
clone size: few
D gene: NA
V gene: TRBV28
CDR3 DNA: TGTGCCAGCAGTTTGGCCCTACAGTATGGCTACACCTTC
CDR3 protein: CASSLALQYGYTF

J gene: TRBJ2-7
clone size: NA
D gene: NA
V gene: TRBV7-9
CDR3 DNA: TGTGCCAGCAGCTCACTAAACGGGTTCTACGAGCAGTACTTC
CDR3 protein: CASSSLNGFYEQYF

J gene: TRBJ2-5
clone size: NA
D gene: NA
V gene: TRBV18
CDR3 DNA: TGTGCCAGCTCACCAGGGTCGGAGGAGACCCAGTACTTC
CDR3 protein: CASSPGSEETQYF

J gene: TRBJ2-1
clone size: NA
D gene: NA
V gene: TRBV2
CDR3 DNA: TGTGCCAGCAGTTCTCAGGGGGGTAGCGGAAGCTACAATGAGCAGTTCTTC
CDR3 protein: CASSSQGGSGSYNEQFF

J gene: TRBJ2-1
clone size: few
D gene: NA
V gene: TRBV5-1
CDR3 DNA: TGCGCCAGCAGCCCCGGGCAGGGGGGTTTAAATGAGCAGTTCTTC
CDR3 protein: CASSPGQGGLNEQFF

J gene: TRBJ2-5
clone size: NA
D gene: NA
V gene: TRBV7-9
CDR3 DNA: TGTGCCAGCAGCCCGCCGGGGTATGGGGAGACCCAGTACTTC
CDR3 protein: CASSPPGYGETQYF

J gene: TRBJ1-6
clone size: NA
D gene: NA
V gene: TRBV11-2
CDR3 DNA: TGTGCCAGCAGCCCTCGACTGAATTCACCCCTCCACTTT
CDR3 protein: CASSPRLNSPLHF

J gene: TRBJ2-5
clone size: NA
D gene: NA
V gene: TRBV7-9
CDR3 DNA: TGTGCCAGCAGCTTGGGCTTTGGAGAGACCCAGTACTTC
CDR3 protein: CASSLGFGETQYF

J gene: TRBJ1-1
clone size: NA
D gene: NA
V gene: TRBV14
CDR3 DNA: TGTGCCAGCAGTGTCGACAGGAACACTGAAGCTTTCTTT
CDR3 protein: CASSVDRNTEAFF

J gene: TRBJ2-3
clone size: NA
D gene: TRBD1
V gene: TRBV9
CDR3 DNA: TGTGCCAGCAGCTACGAGGACAGGGGCACAGATACGCAGTATTTT
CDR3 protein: CASSYEDRGTDTQYF

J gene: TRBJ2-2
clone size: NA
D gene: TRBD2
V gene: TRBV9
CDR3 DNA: TGTGCCAGCAGCGTGACTAGCGGGTCATACACCGGGGAGCTGTTTTTT
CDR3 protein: CASSVTSGSYTGELFF

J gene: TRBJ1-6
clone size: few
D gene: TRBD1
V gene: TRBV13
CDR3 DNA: TGTGCCAGCAGCTATAGGACAGGAGAGACAGGTTCACCCCTCCACTTT
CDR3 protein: CASSYRTGETGSPLHF

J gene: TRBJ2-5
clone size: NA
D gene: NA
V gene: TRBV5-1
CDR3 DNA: TGCGCCAGCAGCTTGTTCATTGAAGAGACCCAGTACTTC
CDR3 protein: CASSLFIEETQYF

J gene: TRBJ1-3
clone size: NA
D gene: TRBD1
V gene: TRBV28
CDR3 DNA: TGTGCCAGCAGTTCCTTGCCGGGACAGGGAAACACCATATATTTT
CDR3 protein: CASSSLPGQGNTIYF

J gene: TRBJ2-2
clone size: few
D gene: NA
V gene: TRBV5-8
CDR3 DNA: TGTGCCAGCAGCTTGGGTTCTGGGACCGGGGAGCTGTTTTTT
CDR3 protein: CASSLGSGTGELFF

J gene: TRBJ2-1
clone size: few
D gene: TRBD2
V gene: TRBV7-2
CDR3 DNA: TGTGCCAGCAGCTTATTTAGGCTAGCGGGGGACAATGAGCAGTTCTTC
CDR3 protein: CASSLFRLAGDNEQFF

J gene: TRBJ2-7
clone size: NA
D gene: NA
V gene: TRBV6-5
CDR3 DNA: TGTGCCAGCAGCCTCGTCCATGTCTACGAGCAGTACTTC
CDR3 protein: CASSLVHVYEQYF

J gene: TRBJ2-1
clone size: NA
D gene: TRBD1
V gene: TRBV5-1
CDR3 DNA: TGCGCCAGCAGCTTTGCCCAACGACAGGGAAAGTTCTTC
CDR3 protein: CASSFAQRQGKFF

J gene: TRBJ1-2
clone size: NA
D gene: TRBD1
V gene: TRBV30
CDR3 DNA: TGTGCCTGGAGGACAGGGGGCAATTGGGTGACGAGGCTTGGCTACACCTTC
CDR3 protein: CAWRTGGNWVTRLGYTF

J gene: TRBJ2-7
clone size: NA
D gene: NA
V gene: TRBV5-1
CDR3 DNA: TGCGCCAGCAGCTGGGGTGATGGGAACGAGCAGTACTTC
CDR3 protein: CASSWGDGNEQYF

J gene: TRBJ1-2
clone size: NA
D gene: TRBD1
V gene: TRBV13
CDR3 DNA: TGTGCCAGCAGCTTTACGACAGGGGCCGCTGGCTACACCTTC
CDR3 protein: CASSFTTGAAGYTF

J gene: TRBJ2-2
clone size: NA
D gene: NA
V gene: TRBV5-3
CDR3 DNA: TGTGCCAGAAGCTTGTTTTTCAGGGTTTGCACCGGGGAGCTGTTTTTT
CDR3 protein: CARSLFFRVCTGELFF

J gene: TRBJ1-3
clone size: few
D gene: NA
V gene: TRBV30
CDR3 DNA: TGTGCCTGGAGTGTACGCCTGGGAAACACCATATATTTT
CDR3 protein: CAWSVRLGNTIYF

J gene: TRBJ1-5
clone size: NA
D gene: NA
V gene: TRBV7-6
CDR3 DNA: TGTGCCAGCAGCTTAGGGGGACGGAATCAGCCCCAGCATTTT
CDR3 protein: CASSLGGRNQPQHF

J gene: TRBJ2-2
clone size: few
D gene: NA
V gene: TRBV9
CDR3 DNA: TGTGCCAGCAGTACGAGACCGGGGAACACCGGGGAGCTGTTTTTT
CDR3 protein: CASSTRPGNTGELFF

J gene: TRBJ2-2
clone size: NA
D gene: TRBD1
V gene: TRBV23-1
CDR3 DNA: TGCGCCAGCAGTCAAGGGACAGGTTGGAACACCGGGGAGCTGTTTTTT
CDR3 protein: CASSQGTGWNTGELFF

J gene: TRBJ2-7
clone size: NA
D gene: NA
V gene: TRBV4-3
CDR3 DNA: TGCGCCAGCAGCCAAGAAAGGTGGCAGAACTACGAGCAGTACTTC
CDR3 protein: CASSQERWQNYEQYF

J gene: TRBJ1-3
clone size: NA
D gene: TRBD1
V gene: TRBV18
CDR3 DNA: TGTGCCAGCTCACTGGGACAGGGAAGAAACACCATATATTTT
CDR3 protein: CASSLGQGRNTIYF

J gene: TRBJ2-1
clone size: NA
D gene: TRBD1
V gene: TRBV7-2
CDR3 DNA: TGTGCCAGCAGCTTAAAGGGTCGGGACAGTTACAATGAGCAGTTCTTC
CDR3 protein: CASSLKGRDSYNEQFF

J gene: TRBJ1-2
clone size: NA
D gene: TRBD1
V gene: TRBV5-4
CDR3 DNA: TGTGCCAGCAGCTTCTCGACAGGGGGCGGGTATGGCTACACCTTC
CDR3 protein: CASSFSTGGGYGYTF

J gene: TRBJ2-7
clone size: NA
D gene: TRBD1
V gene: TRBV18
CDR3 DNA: TGTGCCAGCTTACAGGGGCAGGGCCACGAGCAGTACTTC
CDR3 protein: CASLQGQGHEQYF

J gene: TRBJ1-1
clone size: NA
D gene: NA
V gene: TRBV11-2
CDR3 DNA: TGTGCCAGCAGCTTAGATCGTGCTGAAGCTTTCTTT
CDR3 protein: CASSLDRAEAFF

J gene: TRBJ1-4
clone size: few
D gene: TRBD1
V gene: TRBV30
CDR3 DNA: TGTGCCTGGAGTGGGGGACAGGGAGGAGAAAAACTGTTTTTT
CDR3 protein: CAWSGGQGGEKLFF

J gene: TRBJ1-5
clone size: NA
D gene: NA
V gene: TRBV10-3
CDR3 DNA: TGTGCCATCAGAGGAGCAGGTCCCAATCAGCCCCAGCATTTT
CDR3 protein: CAIRGAGPNQPQHF

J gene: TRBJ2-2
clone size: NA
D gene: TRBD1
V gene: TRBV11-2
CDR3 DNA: TGTGCCAGCAGCCTCAGGGGGCCGCCGAACACCGGGGAGCTGTTTTTT
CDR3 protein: CASSLRGPPNTGELFF

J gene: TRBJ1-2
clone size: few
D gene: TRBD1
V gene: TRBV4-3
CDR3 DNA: TGCGCCAGCAGCCAAGTCCGGGACAGCTATGGCTACACCTTC
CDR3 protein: CASSQVRDSYGYTF

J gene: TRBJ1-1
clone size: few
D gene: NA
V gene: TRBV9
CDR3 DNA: TGTGCCAGCAGCGTAGAGGAGGGTCTCTTGAACACTGAAGCTTTCTTT
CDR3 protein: CASSVEEGLLNTEAFF

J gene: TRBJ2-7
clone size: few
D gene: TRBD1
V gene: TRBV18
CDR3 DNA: TGTGCCAGCTCACAGGGGGCCCCCTACGAGCAGTACTTC
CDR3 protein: CASSQGAPYEQYF

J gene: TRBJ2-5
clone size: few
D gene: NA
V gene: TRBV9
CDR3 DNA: TGTGCCAGCAGGAAATCTTGGGCCGCCGAGACCCAGTACTTC
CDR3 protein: CASRKSWAAETQYF

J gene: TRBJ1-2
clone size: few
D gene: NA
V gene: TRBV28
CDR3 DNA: TGTGCCAGCAGTTTGCAGGTCCCTGCTAACTATGGCTACACCTTC
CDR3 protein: CASSLQVPANYGYTF

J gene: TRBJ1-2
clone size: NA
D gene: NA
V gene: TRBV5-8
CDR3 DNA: TGTGCCAGCAGCTTGGACAGATATGGCTACACCTTC
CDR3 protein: CASSLDRYGYTF

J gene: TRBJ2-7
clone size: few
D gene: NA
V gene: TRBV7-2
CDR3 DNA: TGTGCCAGCAGCTTAGTGCAGGGGCGGGAATACGAGCAGTACTTC
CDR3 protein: CASSLVQGREYEQYF

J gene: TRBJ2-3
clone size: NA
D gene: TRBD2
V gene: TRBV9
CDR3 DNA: TGTGCCAGCAGCACGACTAGCGGGGGCGTCACAGATACGCAGTATTTT
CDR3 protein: CASSTTSGGVTDTQYF